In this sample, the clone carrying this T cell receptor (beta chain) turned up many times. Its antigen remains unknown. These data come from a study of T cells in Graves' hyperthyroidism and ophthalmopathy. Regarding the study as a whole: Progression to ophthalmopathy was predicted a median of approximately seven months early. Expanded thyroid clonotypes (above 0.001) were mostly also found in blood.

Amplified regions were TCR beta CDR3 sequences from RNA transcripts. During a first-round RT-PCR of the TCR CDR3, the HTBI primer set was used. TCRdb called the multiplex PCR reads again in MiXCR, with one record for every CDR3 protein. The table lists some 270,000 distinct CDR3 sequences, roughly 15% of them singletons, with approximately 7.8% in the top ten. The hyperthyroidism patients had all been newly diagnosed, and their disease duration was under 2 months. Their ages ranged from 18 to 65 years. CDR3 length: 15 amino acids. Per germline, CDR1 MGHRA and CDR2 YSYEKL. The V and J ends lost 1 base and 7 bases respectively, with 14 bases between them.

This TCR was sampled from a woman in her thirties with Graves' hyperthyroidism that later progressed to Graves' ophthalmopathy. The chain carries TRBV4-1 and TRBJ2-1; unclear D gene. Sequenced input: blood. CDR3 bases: TGCGCCAGCAGCCAAGGATTCGTTCTTGGGAATGAGCAGTTCTTC. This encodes CASSQGFVLGNEQFF.